Listed below are T cell receptor beta chains from one sample, sequenced in a study of T cell responses to AZD1222 COVID-19 vaccine. The repertoire was sequenced with immunoSEQ multiplex PCR; TCRdb's copy has only in-frame clones and lacks some. The sample lists roughly 70,000 clones; 75% to 85% were seen once. Sequences were derived from peripheral blood, sampled on day 0 of MenACWY control vaccination. These receptor sequences come from an adult in good health. Each CDR3 is given with its conserved first and last residue. A D gene is named only where the DNA matches it firmly. A row's size may be missing; if present it is once, few, many or a size class.

J gene: TRBJ2-2
clone size: once
V gene: TRBV23-1
D gene: TRBD2
CDR3 DNA: TGCGCCAGTGGGACTAGCGGGAGCCCCAGGAACGGGGAGCTGTTTTTT
CDR3 protein: CASGTSGSPRNGELFF

J gene: TRBJ1-6
clone size: .
V gene: TRBV9
D gene: .
CDR3 DNA: TGTGCCAGCAGCGCTACTAAGGATTATAATTCACCCCTCCACTTT
CDR3 protein: CASSATKDYNSPLHF

J gene: TRBJ1-5
clone size: medium-sized
V gene: TRBV5-4
D gene: .
CDR3 DNA: TGTGCCAGCAGCTTGGATCCAGGAGGTCAGCCCCAGCATTTT
CDR3 protein: CASSLDPGGQPQHF

J gene: TRBJ2-7
clone size: medium-sized
V gene: TRBV20-1
D gene: .
CDR3 DNA: TGCAGTGCTAGAATCGGGGTTGAGCAGTACTTC
CDR3 protein: CSARIGVEQYF

J gene: TRBJ2-5
clone size: .
V gene: TRBV6-1
D gene: TRBD2
CDR3 DNA: TGTGCCAGCAGTGAAGCGCTTGGGACTAGCGGGATCCAAGAGACCCAGTACTTC
CDR3 protein: CASSEALGTSGIQETQYF

J gene: TRBJ2-1
clone size: .
V gene: TRBV3-1/TRBV3-2
D gene: .
CDR3 DNA: TGTGCCAGCAGCCACCAGAGAGGCAATGAGCAGTTCTTC
CDR3 protein: CASSHQRGNEQFF

J gene: TRBJ2-4
clone size: .
V gene: TRBV5-8
D gene: .
CDR3 DNA: TGTGCCAGCAGCCGACCCCGAGCGGGTCTCGATGGTGGCGACATTCAGTACTTC
CDR3 protein: CASSRPRAGLDGGDIQYF

J gene: TRBJ1-4
clone size: .
V gene: TRBV7-8
D gene: .
CDR3 DNA: TGTGCCAGCAGCTTTACCTCCAGAGCAACTAATGAAAAACTGTTTTTT
CDR3 protein: CASSFTSRATNEKLFF

J gene: TRBJ2-3
clone size: .
V gene: TRBV7-9
D gene: .
CDR3 DNA: TGTGCCATAATTGGAGACGCCACAGATACGCAGTATTTT
CDR3 protein: CAIIGDATDTQYF

J gene: TRBJ1-5
clone size: .
V gene: TRBV2
D gene: .
CDR3 DNA: TGTGCCAGCAGCGACGGGCGTGACAATCAGCCCCAGCATTTT
CDR3 protein: CASSDGRDNQPQHF

J gene: TRBJ2-5
clone size: .
V gene: TRBV6-5
D gene: TRBD2
CDR3 DNA: TGTGCCAGCAGAACCTTGGGAGGGCAAGAGACCCAGTACTTC
CDR3 protein: CASRTLGGQETQYF

J gene: TRBJ1-1
clone size: .
V gene: TRBV29-1
D gene: .
CDR3 DNA: TGCAGCGTTGGTGGGGGACCTATGAACACTGAAGCTTTCTTT
CDR3 protein: CSVGGGPMNTEAFF

J gene: TRBJ2-4
clone size: .
V gene: TRBV6-1
D gene: .
CDR3 DNA: TGTGCCAGCAGTGAAAAGTGGGATATTAGAAACATTCAGTACTTC
CDR3 protein: CASSEKWDIRNIQYF

J gene: TRBJ1-6
clone size: .
V gene: TRBV7-2
D gene: .
CDR3 DNA: TGTGCCAGCAGCTACGGTGGGGCGGGGTCACCCCTCCACTTT
CDR3 protein: CASSYGGAGSPLHF

J gene: TRBJ1-4
clone size: .
V gene: TRBV5-5
D gene: .
CDR3 DNA: TGTGCCAGCAGATCCGCGGGCAGCCGAAATGAAAAACTGTTTTTT
CDR3 protein: CASRSAGSRNEKLFF

J gene: TRBJ1-6
clone size: .
V gene: TRBV6-6
D gene: .
CDR3 DNA: TGTGCCAGCAGTTATCAGGGTGGCGATTCACCCCTCCACTTT
CDR3 protein: CASSYQGGDSPLHF

J gene: TRBJ2-5
clone size: once
V gene: TRBV10-3
D gene: .
CDR3 DNA: TGTGCCATCAGTCCGGACCATCAAGAGACCCAGTACTTC
CDR3 protein: CAISPDHQETQYF

J gene: TRBJ1-4
clone size: few
V gene: TRBV6-5
D gene: .
CDR3 DNA: TGTGCCAGCAGGACGACGACCGGCGGGGAAAAACTGTTTTTT
CDR3 protein: CASRTTTGGEKLFF

J gene: TRBJ1-2
clone size: .
V gene: TRBV4-3
D gene: .
CDR3 DNA: TGCGCCAGCAGCCAAGCATCAACTAACTATGGCTACACCTTC
CDR3 protein: CASSQASTNYGYTF

J gene: TRBJ2-1
clone size: .
V gene: TRBV30
D gene: TRBD2
CDR3 DNA: TGTGCCTGGAGCCCGGGACTAGGTTTCCATGAGCAGTTCTTC
CDR3 protein: CAWSPGLGFHEQFF

J gene: TRBJ2-5
clone size: .
V gene: TRBV7-9
D gene: .
CDR3 DNA: TGTGCCAGCAGCTTAGGTGCGCGCTTACAAGAGACCCAGTACTTC
CDR3 protein: CASSLGARLQETQYF

J gene: TRBJ1-5
clone size: .
V gene: TRBV2
D gene: .
CDR3 DNA: TGTGCCAGCAGCGGCAGGGGTGGAAGCAATCAGCCCCAGCATTTT
CDR3 protein: CASSGRGGSNQPQHF

J gene: TRBJ1-1
clone size: .
V gene: TRBV6-2/TRBV6-3
D gene: .
CDR3 DNA: TGTGCCAGCAGCCCCGGCGGGCGGACTGAAGCTTTCTTT
CDR3 protein: CASSPGGRTEAFF

J gene: TRBJ1-2
clone size: .
V gene: TRBV24-1
D gene: .
CDR3 DNA: TGTGCCACCAGCGATGGGCCTTCCGAGGGCTACACCTTC
CDR3 protein: CATSDGPSEGYTF

J gene: TRBJ1-1
clone size: .
V gene: TRBV27
D gene: .
CDR3 DNA: TGTGCCAGCAGGCTTCTGGGGGGGACTGAAGCTTTCTTT
CDR3 protein: CASRLLGGTEAFF

J gene: TRBJ1-2
clone size: few
V gene: TRBV30
D gene: TRBD1
CDR3 DNA: TGTGCCTGGAACGACAGGGGGTACTATGGCTACACCTTC
CDR3 protein: CAWNDRGYYGYTF

J gene: TRBJ2-7
clone size: .
V gene: TRBV28
D gene: .
CDR3 DNA: TGTGCCAGCAGTTTGGGGGGATATCCGTACGAGCAGTACTTC
CDR3 protein: CASSLGGYPYEQYF

J gene: TRBJ2-5
clone size: .
V gene: TRBV6-2/TRBV6-3
D gene: .
CDR3 DNA: TGTGCCAGCAGTAGGGGCGAGACCCAGTACTTC
CDR3 protein: CASSRGETQYF

J gene: TRBJ2-7
clone size: .
V gene: TRBV28
D gene: TRBD1
CDR3 DNA: TGTGCCAGCAGTTCCCCTAGGACAGGATACGAGCAGTACTTC
CDR3 protein: CASSSPRTGYEQYF

J gene: TRBJ2-7
clone size: .
V gene: TRBV7-2
D gene: .
CDR3 DNA: TGTGCCAGCAGCTTAGAGGCGGGACGGGGCTACGAGCAGTACTTC
CDR3 protein: CASSLEAGRGYEQYF

J gene: TRBJ1-6
clone size: .
V gene: TRBV7-9
D gene: .
CDR3 DNA: TGTGCCAGCAGCCCGCAAGGACGGAATTCACCCCTCCACTTT
CDR3 protein: CASSPQGRNSPLHF

J gene: TRBJ2-7
clone size: .
V gene: TRBV2
D gene: TRBD1
CDR3 DNA: TGTGCCAGCAGGGTGACAGGGGGCCGCTACGAGCAGTACTTC
CDR3 protein: CASRVTGGRYEQYF

J gene: TRBJ2-3
clone size: .
V gene: TRBV4-2
D gene: .
CDR3 DNA: TGTGCCAGCAGCCTCTTCGGTCAGAGCACAGATACGCAGTATTTT
CDR3 protein: CASSLFGQSTDTQYF

J gene: TRBJ1-3
clone size: .
V gene: TRBV5-1
D gene: .
CDR3 DNA: TGCGCCAGCAGCATTGACTCCGGGGGTGGAAACACCATATATTTT
CDR3 protein: CASSIDSGGGNTIYF

J gene: TRBJ1-1
clone size: .
V gene: TRBV30
D gene: .
CDR3 DNA: TGTGCCTGGAGTGTACGGTCTGTAAACACTGAAGCTTTCTTT
CDR3 protein: CAWSVRSVNTEAFF

J gene: TRBJ2-5
clone size: .
V gene: TRBV29-1
D gene: TRBD1
CDR3 DNA: TGCAGCGTAGAGGGACAGGGCGCAGAGACCCAGTACTTC
CDR3 protein: CSVEGQGAETQYF

J gene: TRBJ2-7
clone size: .
V gene: TRBV7-9
D gene: .
CDR3 DNA: TGTGCCAGCAGCTTAGAAGGGAGGGGGAGCGAGCAGTACTTC
CDR3 protein: CASSLEGRGSEQYF

J gene: TRBJ1-2
clone size: few
V gene: TRBV2
D gene: .
CDR3 DNA: TGTGCCAGCAGTCCTCCGGGCCTCTCAGTCATCTACACCTTC
CDR3 protein: CASSPPGLSVIYTF

J gene: TRBJ1-6
clone size: .
V gene: TRBV29-1
D gene: .
CDR3 DNA: TGCAGCGTCCAGACAGGCCGGGAAGGACCCCTCCACTTT
CDR3 protein: CSVQTGREGPLHF

J gene: TRBJ2-7
clone size: .
V gene: TRBV7-8
D gene: .
CDR3 DNA: TGTGCCAGCAGCATCGACGGGTTCGCCGAGCAGTACTTC
CDR3 protein: CASSIDGFAEQYF

J gene: TRBJ2-2
clone size: .
V gene: TRBV4-2
D gene: .
CDR3 DNA: TGTGCCAGCAGCCAAGATCAGGACGCGACAACCGGGGAGCTGTTTTTT
CDR3 protein: CASSQDQDATTGELFF

J gene: TRBJ1-3
clone size: .
V gene: TRBV6-5
D gene: .
CDR3 DNA: TGTGCCACCTGGGCCCTCTCTGGAAACACCATATATTTT
CDR3 protein: CATWALSGNTIYF

J gene: TRBJ2-1
clone size: .
V gene: TRBV13
D gene: TRBD2
CDR3 DNA: TGTGCCAGCAGCCTGAGGACTAGCGGGGCGTTGTACAATGAGCAGTTCTTC
CDR3 protein: CASSLRTSGALYNEQFF

J gene: TRBJ2-1
clone size: .
V gene: TRBV5-1
D gene: TRBD2
CDR3 DNA: TGCGCCAGTTACGCCACTAGCGGGGGCTACAATGAGCAGTTCTTC
CDR3 protein: CASYATSGGYNEQFF

J gene: TRBJ1-1
clone size: .
V gene: TRBV3-1/TRBV3-2
D gene: .
CDR3 DNA: TGTGCCAGCAGCCAAGGAAATCAGGGGACCGAAGCTTTCTTT
CDR3 protein: CASSQGNQGTEAFF

J gene: TRBJ1-2
clone size: .
V gene: TRBV5-4
D gene: TRBD1
CDR3 DNA: TGTGCCAGCAGCTTGGCAGGGGGACCGAGCTATGGCTACACCTTC
CDR3 protein: CASSLAGGPSYGYTF

J gene: TRBJ1-3
clone size: once
V gene: TRBV18
D gene: .
CDR3 DNA: TGTGCCAGCTCACCCGATTCTAAGAGCTCTGGAAACACCATATATTTT
CDR3 protein: CASSPDSKSSGNTIYF

J gene: TRBJ2-5
clone size: .
V gene: TRBV15
D gene: .
CDR3 DNA: TGTGCCACCAGCAGAGAAGGGGGGGCCGGGGAGACCCAGTACTTC
CDR3 protein: CATSREGGAGETQYF

J gene: TRBJ1-4
clone size: .
V gene: TRBV5-6
D gene: .
CDR3 DNA: TGTGCCAGCAGCTCCCCTGCTGCAACTAATGAAAAACTGTTTTTT
CDR3 protein: CASSSPAATNEKLFF

J gene: TRBJ1-3
clone size: .
V gene: TRBV19
D gene: .
CDR3 DNA: TGTGCCAGTAGTACATGGACAAGTGAGGGATCTGGAAACACCATATATTTT
CDR3 protein: CASSTWTSEGSGNTIYF

J gene: TRBJ2-3
clone size: .
V gene: TRBV5-5
D gene: TRBD2
CDR3 DNA: TGTGCCAGCAGTCAAGGACTAGCGGGAACCTTTAGCACAGATACGCAGTATTTT
CDR3 protein: CASSQGLAGTFSTDTQYF

J gene: TRBJ1-6
clone size: .
V gene: TRBV3-1/TRBV3-2
D gene: .
CDR3 DNA: TGTGCCAGCAGCCGCTTGAACTTTTTGGGGGGTTCACCCCTCCACTTT
CDR3 protein: CASSRLNFLGGSPLHF

J gene: TRBJ1-2
clone size: .
V gene: TRBV9
D gene: .
CDR3 DNA: TGTGCCAGCAGCGTAGGAGGAACAGGGCTCAGCTATGGCTACACCTTC
CDR3 protein: CASSVGGTGLSYGYTF

J gene: TRBJ1-2
clone size: .
V gene: TRBV3-1/TRBV3-2
D gene: .
CDR3 DNA: TGTGCCAGCAGCCAAGAGCCCGTTTCGAGTGGCTACACCTTC
CDR3 protein: CASSQEPVSSGYTF

J gene: TRBJ1-1
clone size: .
V gene: TRBV30
D gene: .
CDR3 DNA: TGTGCCTGCACCCAAAGCACTGAAGCTTTCTTT
CDR3 protein: CACTQSTEAFF

J gene: TRBJ2-5
clone size: .
V gene: TRBV3-1/TRBV3-2
D gene: .
CDR3 DNA: TGTGCCAGCAGCCAAGATTGGCGGGGACAAGAGACCCAGTACTTC
CDR3 protein: CASSQDWRGQETQYF

J gene: TRBJ1-5
clone size: .
V gene: TRBV6-2/TRBV6-3
D gene: .
CDR3 DNA: TGTGCCAGCAGCCGGGGGGGGTCGGGCCAGCCCCAGCATTTT
CDR3 protein: CASSRGGSGQPQHF

J gene: TRBJ1-2
clone size: .
V gene: TRBV29-1
D gene: TRBD1
CDR3 DNA: TGCAGCGTGACAGGGGGTCACAACTATGGCTACACCTTC
CDR3 protein: CSVTGGHNYGYTF

J gene: TRBJ2-7
clone size: .
V gene: TRBV12-3/TRBV12-4
D gene: TRBD1
CDR3 DNA: TGTGCCAGCAGTCGGGACAGGGGTTACGAGCAGTACTTC
CDR3 protein: CASSRDRGYEQYF

J gene: TRBJ2-1
clone size: .
V gene: TRBV11-2
D gene: .
CDR3 DNA: TGTGCCAGCAGCTTAGTTTGGGCACCCCCCAATGAGCAGTTCTTC
CDR3 protein: CASSLVWAPPNEQFF